This TCR beta chain comes out of a study of CD8+ T cells in alopecia areata. Broader study findings: Whereas mice showed it more clearly, TCR sharing across patients was murkier, possibly because of HLA. Tofacitinib significantly brought down scalp clonality and expanded CD8+ clones among top 100.

CDR3 length: 12 residues. Trimming cost V 4 bases and J 10 bases, with 12 bases left between them. In germline, CDR1 is SGHRS, CDR2 YFSETQ. Following extraction, RNA underwent reverse transcription to cDNA, which served as the sequencing template. Sequencing was performed with immunoSEQ multiplex PCR; in TCRdb, only in-frame clones are kept and a portion is missing. The repertoire holds approximately 170,000 clones, with around 60% as singletons. This clone is a singleton in its sample. Its antigen is not identified. As to treatment: oral pan-JAK inhibitor, 5-10 mg twice daily. It was from PBMCs that CD4+ and CD8+ T cells were sorted.

Sequencing was performed on CD4+ T cells sorted from blood, taken at week 24, from a patient treated with tofacitinib. V is TRBV5-1 and J is TRBJ2-1, with TRBD1 as a possible D gene (6 bases). This sequence was found in a human donor with alopecia areata. This chain's CDR3 is CASSMGHSEQFF. The DNA for the CDR3 is TGCGCCAGCAGCATGGGACATAGCGAGCAGTTCTTC.